This is a list of T cell receptor beta chains from one sample in a study of blood T cell repertoires in COVID-19. The assay was immunoSEQ multiplex PCR, and TCRdb's table has in-frame clones only and misses some. Among more than 95,000 clones listed, roughly 69% were seen once. The material sequenced was peripheral blood. The source of these receptors is an older woman with acute or convalescent COVID-19. Both conserved end residues are part of each CDR3. The D gene is left open where the match is weak. Some rows mark clone size as missing; the rest say once, few, many or name a class of expanded clone.

j_call: TRBJ2-1
d_call: -
v_call: TRBV7-6
cdr3_length: 11
clone_size: -
cdr3_aa: CASSLAREQFF
cdr3_nt: TGTGCCAGCAGCTTAGCCCGTGAGCAGTTCTTC

j_call: TRBJ2-2
d_call: -
v_call: TRBV2
cdr3_length: 14
clone_size: few
cdr3_aa: CASSGRRNTGELFF
cdr3_nt: TGTGCCAGCAGTGGGAGACGGAACACCGGGGAGCTGTTTTTT

j_call: TRBJ1-1
d_call: TRBD1
v_call: TRBV2
cdr3_length: 19
clone_size: -
cdr3_aa: CASSEALGTGGRRDTEAFF
cdr3_nt: TGTGCCAGCAGTGAAGCGCTAGGGACAGGGGGCCGGCGGGACACTGAAGCTTTCTTT

j_call: TRBJ2-2
d_call: -
v_call: TRBV4-3
cdr3_length: 15
clone_size: many
cdr3_aa: CASSRGPMNTGELFF
cdr3_nt: TGCGCCAGCAGCCGAGGGCCGATGAACACCGGGGAGCTGTTTTTT

j_call: TRBJ2-3
d_call: -
v_call: TRBV6-4
cdr3_length: 13
clone_size: -
cdr3_aa: CASSQGSKDTQYF
cdr3_nt: TGTGCCAGCAGCCAGGGGAGCAAGGATACGCAGTATTTT

j_call: TRBJ2-5
d_call: TRBD2
v_call: TRBV11-2
cdr3_length: 17
clone_size: -
cdr3_aa: CASSSGLAKTLGETQYF
cdr3_nt: TGTGCCAGCAGCTCGGGACTAGCGAAAACCCTGGGAGAGACCCAGTACTTC

j_call: TRBJ2-1
d_call: TRBD1
v_call: TRBV9
cdr3_length: 14
clone_size: few
cdr3_aa: CASRAGTGNNEQFF
cdr3_nt: TGTGCCAGCAGAGCCGGGACAGGGAACAATGAGCAGTTCTTC

j_call: TRBJ2-2
d_call: TRBD1
v_call: TRBV5-1
cdr3_length: 17
clone_size: -
cdr3_aa: CASSLGDRGVRAGELFF
cdr3_nt: TGCGCCAGCAGCTTGGGCGACAGGGGTGTCCGCGCCGGGGAGCTGTTTTTT

j_call: TRBJ2-3
d_call: TRBD2
v_call: TRBV19
cdr3_length: 15
clone_size: few
cdr3_aa: CASSLAGTSTDTQYF
cdr3_nt: TGTGCCAGTAGTCTAGCGGGAACTAGCACAGATACGCAGTATTTT

j_call: TRBJ1-5
d_call: -
v_call: TRBV28
cdr3_length: 14
clone_size: once
cdr3_aa: CASSLWGSGQPQHF
cdr3_nt: TGTGCCAGCAGTTTATGGGGCTCCGGACAGCCCCAGCATTTT

j_call: TRBJ2-5
d_call: TRBD1
v_call: TRBV7-9
cdr3_length: 15
clone_size: -
cdr3_aa: CASSLTGERQETQYF
cdr3_nt: TGTGCCAGCAGCTTGACAGGGGAGCGTCAAGAGACCCAGTACTTC

j_call: TRBJ2-2
d_call: TRBD1
v_call: TRBV28
cdr3_length: 16
clone_size: -
cdr3_aa: CASKPWDRSNTGELFF
cdr3_nt: TGTGCCAGCAAGCCCTGGGACAGGTCGAACACCGGGGAGCTGTTTTTT

j_call: TRBJ1-1
d_call: -
v_call: TRBV7-9
cdr3_length: 11
clone_size: -
cdr3_aa: CASRGVTEAFF
cdr3_nt: TGTGCCAGCAGAGGGGTTACTGAAGCTTTCTTT

j_call: TRBJ2-2
d_call: TRBD1
v_call: TRBV7-9
cdr3_length: 15
clone_size: -
cdr3_aa: CASSPGQGLVGELFF
cdr3_nt: TGTGCCAGCAGCCCGGGACAGGGCCTAGTCGGGGAGCTGTTTTTT

j_call: TRBJ1-5
d_call: -
v_call: TRBV19
cdr3_length: 15
clone_size: once
cdr3_aa: CASSIDSGVNQPQHF
cdr3_nt: TGTGCCAGTAGTATAGATTCCGGGGTCAATCAGCCCCAGCATTTT

j_call: TRBJ1-3
d_call: -
v_call: TRBV11-2
cdr3_length: 12
clone_size: -
cdr3_aa: CASSPAENTIYF
cdr3_nt: TGTGCCAGCAGCCCCGCGGAAAACACCATATATTTT

j_call: TRBJ2-3
d_call: -
v_call: TRBV7-2
cdr3_length: 13
clone_size: -
cdr3_aa: CASTDSSTDTQYF
cdr3_nt: TGTGCCAGCACAGACTCAAGCACAGATACGCAGTATTTT

j_call: TRBJ1-5
d_call: -
v_call: TRBV28
cdr3_length: 13
clone_size: -
cdr3_aa: CASTPLGNQPQHF
cdr3_nt: TGTGCCAGCACCCCACTTGGCAATCAGCCCCAGCATTTT

j_call: TRBJ2-5
d_call: -
v_call: TRBV5-1
cdr3_length: 11
clone_size: -
cdr3_aa: CASRQSKTQYF
cdr3_nt: TGCGCCAGCAGGCAGTCGAAGACCCAGTACTTC

j_call: TRBJ2-6
d_call: -
v_call: TRBV20-1
cdr3_length: 15
clone_size: -
cdr3_aa: CSASGVYSGANVLTF
cdr3_nt: TGCAGTGCTAGTGGAGTCTACTCTGGGGCCAACGTCCTGACTTTC

j_call: TRBJ2-1
d_call: -
v_call: TRBV6-6
cdr3_length: 13
clone_size: -
cdr3_aa: CASVRGEGNEQFF
cdr3_nt: TGTGCCAGTGTCAGGGGAGAGGGAAATGAGCAGTTCTTC

j_call: TRBJ2-7
d_call: TRBD1
v_call: TRBV15
cdr3_length: 14
clone_size: -
cdr3_aa: CATSRQGANDEQYF
cdr3_nt: TGTGCCACCAGCAGACAGGGGGCGAACGACGAGCAGTACTTC

j_call: TRBJ1-4
d_call: -
v_call: TRBV9
cdr3_length: 15
clone_size: -
cdr3_aa: CASSPTQEGYEKLFF
cdr3_nt: TGTGCCAGCAGCCCGACCCAGGAGGGGTATGAAAAACTGTTTTTT

j_call: TRBJ2-7
d_call: TRBD1
v_call: TRBV28
cdr3_length: 15
clone_size: -
cdr3_aa: CASSLEGQGTYEQYF
cdr3_nt: TGTGCCAGCAGTTTGGAGGGACAGGGAACTTACGAGCAGTACTTC